This TCR beta chain appears in the sequencing data of a study of siplizumab effects on memory and regulatory T cells. Findings and caveats of the study: Alloreactive sequences traceable to unstimulated CD4+ memory cells were significantly reduced by siplizumab. With siplizumab, mappable alloreactive CD4+ clones averaged around 70% Treg-derived, versus around 28% in controls.

With respect to this clone: Its antigen is currently unknown.

V was pared by 2 bases and J by 5 bases, with 8 bases of the junction left unmatched. From germline, CDR1 is MNHNY and CDR2 SVGAGI (reference sequence). This CDR3 spans 15 amino acids. Around 100,000 TCR templates per sample were sequenced. Assay used: immunoSEQ multiplex PCR; TCRdb lists only in-frame clones, some missing. The sample lists approximately 84,000 clones; 85% to 95% were seen once. Sequences were obtained from CD8+ T cells sorted from blood. The rearrangement uses TRBV6-6 and TRBJ2-7; TRBD2 matches 8 bases. The TCR sequence derives from a human donor in good health. The CDR3 DNA follows: TGTGCCAGCAGTTACCGGGAGGGGTTCTGGGACGAGCAGTACTTC. It yields the protein CASSYREGFWDEQYF.